Following are 4 T cell receptor beta chains from one sample sequenced in a study of blood T cell repertoires in COVID-19. Measured with immunoSEQ multiplex PCR; TCRdb has only the in-frame clones, and not every one. The sample gives 150,000 to 200,000 clones, 84% of which show up once; less than 3.5% is in the top ten. Sequences were obtained from PBMCs or T cells enriched from blood (not recorded which). These TCRs come from a woman aged 25 to 45 who had been exposed to COVID-19.

This chain connects TRBV7-2 to TRBJ2-2, with D unresolved. The CDR3 extends over 15 amino acids. Germline assignment: CDR1 SGHTA and CDR2 FQGNSA. Trimming took 1 base from V and 6 from J, leaving 12 bases between them. CDR3 DNA sequence: TGTGCCAGCAGCTTAGAAGCGTATTATTCCGGGGAGCTGTTTTTT. This sequence encodes CASSLEAYYSGELFF.

V and J are TRBV14 and TRBJ2-5, with 7 bases fitting TRBD2. Germline values: CDR1 SGHDN, CDR2 FVKESK. V shed 0 bases, J shed 3 bases, and the junction held 10 bases outside the gene matches. This CDR3 is 17 amino acids long. This CDR3 reads CASSQEASRAGEETQYF. The CDR3 nucleotides are TGTGCCAGCAGCCAAGAGGCGTCCCGGGCGGGGGAAGAGACCCAGTACTTC.

The J gene is TRBJ2-5, the V gene TRBV18, with 11 bases lining up with TRBD2. The CDR3 consists of 16 residues. Trimming took 3 bases from V and 5 from J; bases not matched to a gene: 8. CDR1 KGHSH and CDR2 LQKENI come from the germline V gene. The CDR3 protein is CASSPTSGLAAETQYF. CDR3 DNA sequence: TGTGCCAGCTCACCGACCTCGGGACTAGCGGCGGAGACCCAGTACTTC. Together with reference TRBV18 and TRBJ2-5, the CDR3 gives the full variable domain: NAGVMQNPRHLVRRRGQEARLRCSPMKGHSHVYWYRQLPEEGLKFMVYLQKENIIDESGMPKERFSAEFPKEGPSILRIQQVVRGDSAAYFCASSPTSGLAAETQYFGPGTRLLVL.

This clone occurred a few times. CDR3 DNA sequence: TGTGCCATCAGTGGGGACAGGAGGCAAGGGCCCCAGCATTTT. It translates to CAISGDRRQGPQHF. V is TRBV10-3 and J is TRBJ1-5, with 8 positions matching TRBD1. The CDR3 is 14 residues long. Germline CDR1 and CDR2: ENHRY and SYGVKD. V lost 4 bases to trimming and J lost 9 bases; unmatched junction nucleotides: 8.